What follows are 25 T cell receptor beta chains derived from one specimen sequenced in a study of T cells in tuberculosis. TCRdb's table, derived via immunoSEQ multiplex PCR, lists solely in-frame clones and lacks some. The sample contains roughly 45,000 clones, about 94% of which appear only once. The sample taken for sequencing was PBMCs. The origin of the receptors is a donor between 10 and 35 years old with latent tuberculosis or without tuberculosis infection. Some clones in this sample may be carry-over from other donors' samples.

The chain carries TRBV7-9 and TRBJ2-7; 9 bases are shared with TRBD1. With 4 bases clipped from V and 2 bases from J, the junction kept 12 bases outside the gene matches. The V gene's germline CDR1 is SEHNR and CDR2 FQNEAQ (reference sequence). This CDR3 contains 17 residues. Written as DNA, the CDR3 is TGTGCCAGCAGCTCGACCGTCAGGACAGGGGACACCTACGAGCAGTACTTC. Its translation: CASSSTVRTGDTYEQYF.

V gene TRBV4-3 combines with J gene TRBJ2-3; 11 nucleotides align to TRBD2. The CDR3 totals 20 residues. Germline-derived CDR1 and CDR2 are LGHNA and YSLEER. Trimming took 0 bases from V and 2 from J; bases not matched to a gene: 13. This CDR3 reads CASSQDPGLAGGHFTDTQYF. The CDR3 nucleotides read TGCGCCAGCAGCCAAGATCCCGGGTTAGCGGGAGGGCATTTCACAGATACGCAGTATTTT.

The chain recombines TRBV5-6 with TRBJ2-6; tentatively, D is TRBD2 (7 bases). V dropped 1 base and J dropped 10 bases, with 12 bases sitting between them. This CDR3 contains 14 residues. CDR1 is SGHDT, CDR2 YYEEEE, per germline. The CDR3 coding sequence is TGTGCCAGCAGCTTGATTAGGGGGGGTAACGTCCTGACTTTC. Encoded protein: CASSLIRGGNVLTF.

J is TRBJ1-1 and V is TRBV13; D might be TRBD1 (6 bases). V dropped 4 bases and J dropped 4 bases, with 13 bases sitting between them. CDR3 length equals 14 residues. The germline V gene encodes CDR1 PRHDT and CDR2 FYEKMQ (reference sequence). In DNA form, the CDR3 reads TGTGCCAGCAGCTGGGGGGGCGAAACCACTGAAGCTTTCTTT. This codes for CASSWGGETTEAFF.

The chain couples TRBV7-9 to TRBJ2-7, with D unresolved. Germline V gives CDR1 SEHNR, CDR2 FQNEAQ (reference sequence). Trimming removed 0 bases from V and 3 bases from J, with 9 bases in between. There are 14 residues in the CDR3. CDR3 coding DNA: TGTGCCAGCAGCTTAGCTACCACTTTCTACGAGCAGTACTTC. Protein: CASSLATTFYEQYF.

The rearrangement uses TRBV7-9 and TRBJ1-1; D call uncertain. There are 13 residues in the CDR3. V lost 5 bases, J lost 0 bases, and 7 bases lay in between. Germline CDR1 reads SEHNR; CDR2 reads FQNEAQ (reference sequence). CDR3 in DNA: TGTGCCAGCAGCAGAGAAATGAACACTGAAGCTTTCTTT. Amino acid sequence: CASSREMNTEAFF.

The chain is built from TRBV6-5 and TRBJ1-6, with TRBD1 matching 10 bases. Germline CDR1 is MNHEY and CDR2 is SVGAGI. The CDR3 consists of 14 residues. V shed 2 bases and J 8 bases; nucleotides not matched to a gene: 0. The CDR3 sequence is CASSYGTGDSPLHF. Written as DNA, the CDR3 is TGTGCCAGCAGTTACGGGACAGGGGATTCACCCCTCCACTTT.

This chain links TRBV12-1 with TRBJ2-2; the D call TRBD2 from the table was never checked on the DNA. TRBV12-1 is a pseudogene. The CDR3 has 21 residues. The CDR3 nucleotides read TGTGCCAGCAGCTTCCCCGTAGACAGGCTGACTAGCGGAGCCGATGACGGGGAGCTGTTTTTT. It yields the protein CASSFPVDRLTSGADDGELFF.

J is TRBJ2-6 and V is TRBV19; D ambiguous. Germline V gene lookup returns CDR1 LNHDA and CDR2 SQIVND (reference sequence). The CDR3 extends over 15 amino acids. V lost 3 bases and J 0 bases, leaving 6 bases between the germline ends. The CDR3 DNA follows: TGTGCCAGTAGTATCCTCAGCTCTGGGGCCAACGTCCTGACTTTC. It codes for CASSILSSGANVLTF.

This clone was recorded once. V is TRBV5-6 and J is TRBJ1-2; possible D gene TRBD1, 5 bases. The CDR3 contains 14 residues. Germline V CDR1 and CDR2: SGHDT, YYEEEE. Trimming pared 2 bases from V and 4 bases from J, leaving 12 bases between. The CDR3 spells CASSFQGVGYGYTF. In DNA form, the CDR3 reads TGTGCCAGCAGCTTTCAGGGCGTTGGCTATGGCTACACCTTC. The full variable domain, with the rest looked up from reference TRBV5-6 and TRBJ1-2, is DAGVTQSPTHLIKTRGQQVTLRCSPKSGHDTVSWYQQALGQGPQFIFQYYEEEERQRGNFPDRFSGHQFPNYSSELNVNALLLGDSALYLCASSFQGVGYGYTFGSGTRLTVV.

CDR3 sequence (DNA): TGTGCCAGCAGCTTAGAAGGGGATGGCGGAAACACCATATATTTT. Translated, it gives CASSLEGDGGNTIYF. The chain is built from TRBV11-1 and TRBJ1-3; D is possibly TRBD1 (5 bases). The CDR3 contains 15 residues. Per the germline V gene, CDR1 is SGHAT and CDR2 is FQDESV (reference sequence). Trimming took off 1 base at V and 4 bases at J, with 11 bases between the two ends.

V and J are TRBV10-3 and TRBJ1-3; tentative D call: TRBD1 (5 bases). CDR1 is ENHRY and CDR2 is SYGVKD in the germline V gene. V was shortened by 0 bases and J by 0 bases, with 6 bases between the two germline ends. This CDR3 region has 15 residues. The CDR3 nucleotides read TGTGCCATCAGTGAGTCGGGGGGCTCTGGAAACACCATATATTTT. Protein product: CAISESGGSGNTIYF.

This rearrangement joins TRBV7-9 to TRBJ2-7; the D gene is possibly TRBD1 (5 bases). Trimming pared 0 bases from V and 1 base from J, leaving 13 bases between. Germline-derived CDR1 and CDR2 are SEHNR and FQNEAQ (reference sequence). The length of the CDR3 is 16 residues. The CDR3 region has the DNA TGTGCCAGCAGCTTAGCGCTCAGGGTTTTTTCCTACGAGCAGTACTTC. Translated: CASSLALRVFSYEQYF.

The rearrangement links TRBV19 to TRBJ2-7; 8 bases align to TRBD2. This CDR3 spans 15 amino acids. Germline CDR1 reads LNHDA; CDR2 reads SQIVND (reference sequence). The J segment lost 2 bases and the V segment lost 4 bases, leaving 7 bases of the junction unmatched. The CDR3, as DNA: TGTGCCAGTAGTACACATCTAGCGGGTCCCTACGAGCAGTACTTC. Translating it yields CASSTHLAGPYEQYF.

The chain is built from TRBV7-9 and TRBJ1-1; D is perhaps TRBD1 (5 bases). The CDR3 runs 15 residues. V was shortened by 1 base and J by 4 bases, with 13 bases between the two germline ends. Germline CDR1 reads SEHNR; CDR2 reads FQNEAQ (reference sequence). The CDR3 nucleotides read TGTGCCAGCAGCTTAGACGCAGGGTGGGGCACTGAAGCTTTCTTT. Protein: CASSLDAGWGTEAFF. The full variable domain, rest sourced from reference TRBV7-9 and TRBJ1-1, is DTGVSQNPRHKITKRGQNVTFRCDPISEHNRLYWYRQTLGQGPEFLTYFQNEAQLEKSRLLSDRFSAERPKGSFSTLEIQRTEQGDSAMYLCASSLDAGWGTEAFFGQGTRLTVV.

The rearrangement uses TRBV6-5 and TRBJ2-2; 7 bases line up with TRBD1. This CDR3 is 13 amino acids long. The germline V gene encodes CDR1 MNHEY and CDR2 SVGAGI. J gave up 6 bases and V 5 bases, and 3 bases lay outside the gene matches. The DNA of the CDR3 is TGTGCCAGCAGTCGTGACAGGGCCGGGGAGCTGTTTTTT. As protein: CASSRDRAGELFF.

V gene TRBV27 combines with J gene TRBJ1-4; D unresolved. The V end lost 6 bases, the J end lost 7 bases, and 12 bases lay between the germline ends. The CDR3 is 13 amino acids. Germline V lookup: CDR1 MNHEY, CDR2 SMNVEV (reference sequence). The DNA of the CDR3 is TGTGCCAGCAGCCGGGGAGCATTTGAAAAACTGTTTTTT. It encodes CASSRGAFEKLFF.

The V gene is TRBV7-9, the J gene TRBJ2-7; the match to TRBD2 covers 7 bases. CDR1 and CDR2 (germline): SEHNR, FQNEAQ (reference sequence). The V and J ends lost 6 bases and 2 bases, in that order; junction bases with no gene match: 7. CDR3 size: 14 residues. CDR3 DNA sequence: TGTGCCAGCAGACTTAGCGGGCTGGCCTACGAGCAGTACTTC. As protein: CASRLSGLAYEQYF.

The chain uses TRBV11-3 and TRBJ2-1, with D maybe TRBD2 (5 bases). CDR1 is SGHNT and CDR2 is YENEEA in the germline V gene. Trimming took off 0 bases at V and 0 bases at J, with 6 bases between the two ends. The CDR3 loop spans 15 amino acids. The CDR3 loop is CASSLEAGSYNEQFF. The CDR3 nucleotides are TGTGCCAGCAGCTTAGAGGCGGGCTCCTACAATGAGCAGTTCTTC.

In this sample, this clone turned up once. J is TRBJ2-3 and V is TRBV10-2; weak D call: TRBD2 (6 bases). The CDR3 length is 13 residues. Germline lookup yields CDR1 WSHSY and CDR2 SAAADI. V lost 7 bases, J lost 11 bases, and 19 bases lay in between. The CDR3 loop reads CASNRGSKKGQYF. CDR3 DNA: TGCGCCAGCAACCGGGGGTCGAAGAAGGGGCAGTATTTT.

CDR3 nucleotide sequence: TGCGCCAGCAGCCAAGGGACTAGCGGGAACACAGATACGCAGTATTTT. Amino acid sequence: CASSQGTSGNTDTQYF. The chain employs TRBV4-3 and TRBJ2-3, with 12 bases fitting TRBD2. Germline V gene data show CDR1 as LGHNA and CDR2 as YSLEER. The CDR3 runs 16 residues. The V gene end was trimmed by 1 base and the J gene end by 2 bases; junction bases not matched to a gene: 1.

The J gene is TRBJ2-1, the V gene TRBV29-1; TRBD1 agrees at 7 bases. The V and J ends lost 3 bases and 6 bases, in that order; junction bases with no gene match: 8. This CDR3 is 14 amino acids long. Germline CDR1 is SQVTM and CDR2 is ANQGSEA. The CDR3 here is CSVDLGQTSNEQFF. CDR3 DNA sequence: TGCAGCGTTGACCTGGGACAGACCTCCAATGAGCAGTTCTTC.

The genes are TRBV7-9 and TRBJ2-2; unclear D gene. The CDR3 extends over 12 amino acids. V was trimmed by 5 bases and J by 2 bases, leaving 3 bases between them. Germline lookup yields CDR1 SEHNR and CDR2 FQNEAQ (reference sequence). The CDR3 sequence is CASSVNTGELFF. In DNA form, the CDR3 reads TGTGCCAGCAGCGTAAACACCGGGGAGCTGTTTTTT.

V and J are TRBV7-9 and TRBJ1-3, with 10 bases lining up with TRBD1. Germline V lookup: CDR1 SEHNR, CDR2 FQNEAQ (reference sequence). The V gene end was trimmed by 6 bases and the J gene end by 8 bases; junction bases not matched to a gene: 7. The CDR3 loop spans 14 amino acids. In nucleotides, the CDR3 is TGTGCCAGCAGGTCGACAGGGGGCGCGGACACCATATATTTT. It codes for CASRSTGGADTIYF. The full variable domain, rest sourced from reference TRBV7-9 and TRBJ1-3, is DTGVSQNPRHKITKRGQNVTFRCDPISEHNRLYWYRQTLGQGPEFLTYFQNEAQLEKSRLLSDRFSAERPKGSFSTLEIQRTEQGDSAMYLCASRSTGGADTIYFGEGSWLTVV.

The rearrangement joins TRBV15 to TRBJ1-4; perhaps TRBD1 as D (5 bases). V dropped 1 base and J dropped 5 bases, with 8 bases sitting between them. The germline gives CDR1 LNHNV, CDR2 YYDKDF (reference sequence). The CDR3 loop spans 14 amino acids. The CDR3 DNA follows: TGTGCCACCAGCAGAGTGGGGGGAAATGAAAAACTGTTTTTT. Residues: CATSRVGGNEKLFF.